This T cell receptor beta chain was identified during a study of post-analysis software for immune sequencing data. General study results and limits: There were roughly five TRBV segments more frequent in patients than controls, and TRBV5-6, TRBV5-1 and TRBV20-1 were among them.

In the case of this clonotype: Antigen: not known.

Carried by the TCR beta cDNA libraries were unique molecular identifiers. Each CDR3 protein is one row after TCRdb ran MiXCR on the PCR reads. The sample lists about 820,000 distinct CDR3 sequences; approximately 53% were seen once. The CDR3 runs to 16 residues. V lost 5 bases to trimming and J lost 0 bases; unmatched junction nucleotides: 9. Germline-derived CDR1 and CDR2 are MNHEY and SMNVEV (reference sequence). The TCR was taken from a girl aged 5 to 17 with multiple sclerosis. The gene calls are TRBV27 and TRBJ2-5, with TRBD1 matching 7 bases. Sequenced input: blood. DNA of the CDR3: TGTGCCAGCAGTCCACCCGGGACAGCTTACCAAGAGACCCAGTACTTC. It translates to CASSPPGTAYQETQYF.